This T cell receptor (beta chain) was captured in a study of T cells after yellow fever vaccination. Study-wide points: Overlap between CD4 and CD8 compartments was detected for a small share of clonotypes.

Template-switching 5'RACE yielded the TCR cDNA; a universal primer site and UMIs were added in the process. One entry per CDR3 protein, called by TCRdb with MiXCR from the 5' RACE reads. The profile covers around 360,000 distinct CDR3 sequences, with 9.5% to 13% appearing a single time and about 17% taken by the ten largest. J was trimmed by 6 bases and V by 2 bases; bases with no gene match: 4. The CDR3 spans 13 residues. Per germline, CDR1 MNHEY and CDR2 SVGAGI. With respect to this clonotype: The antigen is unknown.

The receptor comes from a man younger than 30 who received the YFV17D yellow fever vaccine. The V call is TRBV6-5, the J call TRBJ2-7, with TRBD1 identical over 7 bases. The sequences come from PBMCs, collected on the day of the first yellow fever vaccination. Here the CDR3 DNA reads TGTGCCAGCAGTTACAGGGGGCGCGCCGAGCAGTACTTC. This translates into CASSYRGRAEQYF.